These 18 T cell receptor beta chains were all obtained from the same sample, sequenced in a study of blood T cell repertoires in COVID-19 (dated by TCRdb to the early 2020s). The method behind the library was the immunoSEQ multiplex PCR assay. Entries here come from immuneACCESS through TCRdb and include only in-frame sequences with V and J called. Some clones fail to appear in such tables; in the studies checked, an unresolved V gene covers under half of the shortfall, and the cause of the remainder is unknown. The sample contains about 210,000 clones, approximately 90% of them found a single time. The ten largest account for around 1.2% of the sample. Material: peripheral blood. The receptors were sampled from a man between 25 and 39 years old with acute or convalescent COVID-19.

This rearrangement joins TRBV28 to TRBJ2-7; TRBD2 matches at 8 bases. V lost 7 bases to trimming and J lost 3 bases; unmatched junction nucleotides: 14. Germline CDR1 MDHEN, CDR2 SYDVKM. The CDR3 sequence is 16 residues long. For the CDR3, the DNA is TGTGCCAGCACCCCCGGGGGGAGCGGGAGTATCTACGAGCAGTACTTC. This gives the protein CASTPGGSGSIYEQYF.

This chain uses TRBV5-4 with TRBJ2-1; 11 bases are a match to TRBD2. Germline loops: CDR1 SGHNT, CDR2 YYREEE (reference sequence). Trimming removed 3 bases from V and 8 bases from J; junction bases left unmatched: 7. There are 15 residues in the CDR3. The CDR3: CASSSSSGGPHEQFF. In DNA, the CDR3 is TGTGCCAGCAGCTCTTCTAGCGGGGGGCCACATGAGCAGTTCTTC.

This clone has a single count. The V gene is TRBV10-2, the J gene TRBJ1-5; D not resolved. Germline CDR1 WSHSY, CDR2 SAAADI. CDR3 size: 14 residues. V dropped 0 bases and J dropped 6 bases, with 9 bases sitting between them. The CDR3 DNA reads TGCGCCAGCAGTGAGTCGACGGGTCGTCAGCCCCAGCATTTT. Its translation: CASSESTGRQPQHF.

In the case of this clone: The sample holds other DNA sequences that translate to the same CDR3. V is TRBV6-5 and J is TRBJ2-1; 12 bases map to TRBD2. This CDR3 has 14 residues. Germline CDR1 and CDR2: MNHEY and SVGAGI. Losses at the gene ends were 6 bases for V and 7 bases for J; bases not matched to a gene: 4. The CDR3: CASRSSGGGNEQFF. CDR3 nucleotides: TGTGCCAGCAGGTCTAGCGGGGGGGGGAATGAGCAGTTCTTC.

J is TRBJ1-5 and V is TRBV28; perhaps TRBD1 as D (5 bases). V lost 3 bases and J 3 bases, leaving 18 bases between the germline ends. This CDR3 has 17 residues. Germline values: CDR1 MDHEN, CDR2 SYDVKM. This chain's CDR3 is CASSFQGRGLINQPQHF. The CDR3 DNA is TGTGCCAGCAGTTTTCAGGGCCGCGGTTTAATCAATCAGCCCCAGCATTTT.

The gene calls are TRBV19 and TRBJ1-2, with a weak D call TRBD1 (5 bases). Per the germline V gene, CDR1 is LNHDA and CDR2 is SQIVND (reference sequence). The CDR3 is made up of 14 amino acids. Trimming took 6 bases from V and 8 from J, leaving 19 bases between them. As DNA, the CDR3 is TGTGCCAGTAGGGAGCAGGGAGGTTTTGGAGGCTACACCTTC. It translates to CASREQGGFGGYTF.

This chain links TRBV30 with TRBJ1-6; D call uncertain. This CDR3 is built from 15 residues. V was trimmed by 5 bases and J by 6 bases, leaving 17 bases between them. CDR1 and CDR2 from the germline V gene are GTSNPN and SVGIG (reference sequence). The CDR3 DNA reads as TGTGCCTGGGCCCCCCCAGGCCCGCCTAATTCACCCCTCCACTTT. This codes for CAWAPPGPPNSPLHF. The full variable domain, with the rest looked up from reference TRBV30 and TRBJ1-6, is SQTIHQWPATLVQPVGSPLSLECTVEGTSNPNLYWYRQAAGRGLQLLFYSVGIGQISSEVPQNLSASRPQDRQFILSSKKLLLSDSGFYLCAWAPPGPPNSPLHFGNGTRLTVT.

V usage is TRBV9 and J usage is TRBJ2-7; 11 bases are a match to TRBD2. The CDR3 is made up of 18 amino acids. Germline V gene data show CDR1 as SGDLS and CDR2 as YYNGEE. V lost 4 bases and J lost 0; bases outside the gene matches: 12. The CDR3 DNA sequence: TGTGCCAGCAGCCCAAGACTAGCGGGGAGTAGCGGCTCCTACGAGCAGTACTTC. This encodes CASSPRLAGSSGSYEQYF. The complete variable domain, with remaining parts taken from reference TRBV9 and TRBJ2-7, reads DSGVTQTPKHLITATGQRVTLRCSPRSGDLSVYWYQQSLDQGLQFLIQYYNGEERAKGNILERFSAQQFPDLHSELNLSSLELGDSALYFCASSPRLAGSSGSYEQYFGPGTRLTVT.

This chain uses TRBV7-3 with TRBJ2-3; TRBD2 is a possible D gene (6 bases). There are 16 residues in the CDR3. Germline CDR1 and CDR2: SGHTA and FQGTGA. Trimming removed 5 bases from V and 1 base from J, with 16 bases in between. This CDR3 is CASSPRTSSGTDTQYF. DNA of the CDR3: TGTGCCAGCAGCCCCAGGACGTCTAGCGGCACAGATACGCAGTATTTT.

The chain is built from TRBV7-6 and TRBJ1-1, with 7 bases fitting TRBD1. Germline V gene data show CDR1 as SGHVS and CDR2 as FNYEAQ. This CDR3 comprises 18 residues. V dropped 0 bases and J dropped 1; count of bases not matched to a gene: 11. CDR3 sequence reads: CASSLAVFVGTENTEAFF. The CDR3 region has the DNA TGTGCCAGCAGCTTAGCCGTGTTTGTTGGGACAGAGAACACTGAAGCTTTCTTT.

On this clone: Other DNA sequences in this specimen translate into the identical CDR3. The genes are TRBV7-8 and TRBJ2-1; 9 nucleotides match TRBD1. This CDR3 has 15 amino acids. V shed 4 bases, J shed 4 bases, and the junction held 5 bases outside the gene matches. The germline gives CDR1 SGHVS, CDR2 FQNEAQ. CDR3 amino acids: CASSSTGTGYNEQFF. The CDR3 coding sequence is TGTGCCAGCAGCTCCACCGGGACAGGGTACAATGAGCAGTTCTTC. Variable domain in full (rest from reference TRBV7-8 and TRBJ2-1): GAGVSQSPRYKVAKRGQDVALRCDPISGHVSLFWYQQALGQGPEFLTYFQNEAQLDKSGLPSDRFFAERPEGSVSTLKIQRTQQEDSAVYLCASSSTGTGYNEQFFGPGTRLTVL.

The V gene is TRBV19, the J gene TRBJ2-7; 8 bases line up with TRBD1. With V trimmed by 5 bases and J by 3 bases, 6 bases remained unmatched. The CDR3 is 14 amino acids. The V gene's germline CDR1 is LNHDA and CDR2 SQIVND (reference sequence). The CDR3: CASSPDRAFYEQYF. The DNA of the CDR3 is TGTGCCAGTAGTCCGGACAGGGCTTTCTACGAGCAGTACTTC.

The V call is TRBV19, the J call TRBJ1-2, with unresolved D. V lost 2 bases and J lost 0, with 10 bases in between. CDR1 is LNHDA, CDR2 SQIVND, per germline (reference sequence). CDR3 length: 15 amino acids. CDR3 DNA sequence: TGTGCCAGTAGTATATTCGGGGAAGCTAACTATGGCTACACCTTC. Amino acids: CASSIFGEANYGYTF. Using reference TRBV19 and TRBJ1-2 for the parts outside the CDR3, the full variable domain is DGGITQSPKYLFRKEGQNVTLSCEQNLNHDAMYWYRQDPGQGLRLIYYSQIVNDFQKGDIAEGYSVSREKKESFPLTVTSAQKNPTAFYLCASSIFGEANYGYTFGSGTRLTVV.

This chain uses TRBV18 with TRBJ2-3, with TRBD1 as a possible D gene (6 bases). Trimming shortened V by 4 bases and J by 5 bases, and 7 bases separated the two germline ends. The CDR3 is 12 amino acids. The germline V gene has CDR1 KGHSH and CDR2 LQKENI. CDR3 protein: CASSQQGDTQYF. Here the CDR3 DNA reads TGTGCCAGCTCACAACAGGGAGATACGCAGTATTTT. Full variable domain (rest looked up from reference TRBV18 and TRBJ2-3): NAGVMQNPRHLVRRRGQEARLRCSPMKGHSHVYWYRQLPEEGLKFMVYLQKENIIDESGMPKERFSAEFPKEGPSILRIQQVVRGDSAAYFCASSQQGDTQYFGPGTRLTVL.

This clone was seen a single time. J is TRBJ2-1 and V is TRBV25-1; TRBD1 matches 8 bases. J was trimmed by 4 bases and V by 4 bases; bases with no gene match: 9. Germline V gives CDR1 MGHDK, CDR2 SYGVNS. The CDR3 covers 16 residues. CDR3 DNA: TGTGCCAGCAGTGGAACTCTCGGACAGGGATACAATGAGCAGTTCTTC. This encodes CASSGTLGQGYNEQFF.

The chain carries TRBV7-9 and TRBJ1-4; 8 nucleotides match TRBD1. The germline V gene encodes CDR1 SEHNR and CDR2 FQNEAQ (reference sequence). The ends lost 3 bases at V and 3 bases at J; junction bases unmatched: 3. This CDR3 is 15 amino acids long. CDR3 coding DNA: TGTGCCAGCAGCTTGACAGGGGCTTCTAATGAAAAACTGTTTTTT. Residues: CASSLTGASNEKLFF.

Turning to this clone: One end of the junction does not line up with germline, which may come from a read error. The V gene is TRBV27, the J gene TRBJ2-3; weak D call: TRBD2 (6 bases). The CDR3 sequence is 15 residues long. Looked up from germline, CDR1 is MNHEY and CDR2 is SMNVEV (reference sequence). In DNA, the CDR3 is TGTACCAGCAGCCCTTCCATGGGGAGGACAGATACGCAGTATTTT. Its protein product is CTSSPSMGRTDTQYF.

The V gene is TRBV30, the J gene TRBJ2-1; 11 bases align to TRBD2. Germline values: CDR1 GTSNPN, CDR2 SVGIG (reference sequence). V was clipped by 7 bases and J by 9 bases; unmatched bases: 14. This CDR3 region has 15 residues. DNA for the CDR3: TGTGCCTTACATACGGGTAGCGGGGGGGCCACTGAGCAGTTCTTC. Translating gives CALHTGSGGATEQFF. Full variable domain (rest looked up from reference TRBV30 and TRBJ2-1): SQTIHQWPATLVQPVGSPLSLECTVEGTSNPNLYWYRQAAGRGLQLLFYSVGIGQISSEVPQNLSASRPQDRQFILSSKKLLLSDSGFYLCALHTGSGGATEQFFGPGTRLTVL.